These 27 T cell receptor beta chains came from one sample sequenced in a study of T cells in localized non-small cell lung cancer. TCRdb's copy holds only in-frame clones and misses some; the assay was immunoSEQ multiplex PCR. The sample gives tens of thousands of clones, about four fifths of which show up once; roughly 14% is in the top ten. The sample consisted of peripheral blood, taken before any cancer treatment. These receptors came from an older female donor with stage I lung adenocarcinoma.

This clone occurred once. The V and J genes are TRBV5-1 and TRBJ1-1; maybe TRBD1 (6 bases). Trimming shortened V by 3 bases and J by 1 base, and 10 bases separated the two germline ends. This CDR3 comprises 14 residues. CDR1 SGHRS and CDR2 YFSETQ come from the germline V gene. CDR3 bases: TGCGCCAGCAGCTCCGGGACACAGAACACTGAAGCTTTCTTT. This translates into CASSSGTQNTEAFF. The entire variable domain, with the rest obtained from reference TRBV5-1 and TRBJ1-1, is as follows: KAGVTQTPRYLIKTRGQQVTLSCSPISGHRSVSWYQQTPGQGLQFLFEYFSETQRNKGNFPGRFSGRQFSNSRSEMNVSTLELGDSALYLCASSSGTQNTEAFFGQGTRLTVV.

This clone was seen more than once but under ten times. The CDR3 DNA reads TGTGCCAGCAGCCTCCAGGGGTCCTATGGCTACACCTTC. This sequence encodes CASSLQGSYGYTF. This sequence joins TRBV27 and TRBJ1-2, with D possibly TRBD1 on 6 matching bases. Germline values: CDR1 MNHEY, CDR2 SMNVEV (reference sequence). Trimming pared 6 bases from V and 4 bases from J, leaving 12 bases between. The CDR3 has 13 amino acids.

The chain employs TRBV11-3 and TRBJ1-2; D gene ambiguous. The CDR3 totals 12 residues. The germline V and J ends were trimmed by 2 bases and 6 bases, with 7 bases remaining between them. Germline-derived CDR1 and CDR2 are SGHNT and YENEEA. CDR3: CASSLKSHGYTF. CDR3 nucleotides: TGTGCCAGCAGCTTAAAATCCCATGGCTACACCTTC.

The chain joins TRBV4-1 to TRBJ2-1, with D possibly TRBD1 on 7 matching bases. The germline gives CDR1 MGHRA, CDR2 YSYEKL. CDR3 length: 13 amino acids. V shed 4 bases and J shed 8 bases, with 12 bases lying between them. CDR3 region: CASSRTGGDEQFF. DNA for the CDR3: TGCGCCAGCAGCCGGACAGGAGGGGATGAGCAGTTCTTC.

The gene calls are TRBV5-1 and TRBJ2-1; weak D call: TRBD1 (6 bases). The V gene lost 0 bases and the J gene lost 5 bases, with 15 bases spanning the gap. CDR1 and CDR2 (germline): SGHRS, YFSETQ. This CDR3 is built from 16 residues. The CDR3 is CASSLVDTSGDNEQFF. The CDR3 region has the DNA TGCGCCAGCAGCTTGGTCGACACCTCAGGGGACAATGAGCAGTTCTTC.

The chain carries TRBV7-2 and TRBJ2-5, with TRBD1 identical over 7 bases. The V gene end was trimmed by 5 bases and the J gene end by 7 bases; junction bases not matched to a gene: 13. Germline lookup yields CDR1 SGHTA and CDR2 FQGNSA. This CDR3 spans 15 amino acids. Written as DNA, the CDR3 is TGTGCCAGCAGCCTGTCGTGGACTTCAGGGGGGACCCAGTACTTC. Translating it yields CASSLSWTSGGTQYF.

The chain recombines TRBV2 with TRBJ1-2; tentatively, D is TRBD1 (6 bases). The germline V gene encodes CDR1 SNHLY and CDR2 FYNNEI. CDR3 length equals 14 residues. With 8 bases removed from V and 7 bases from J, the gap between germline ends came to 20 bases. CDR3 loop: CASGGQGSTLGYTF. DNA for the CDR3: TGTGCCAGCGGAGGGCAGGGGAGTACTCTTGGCTACACCTTC. The variable domain in full, with the rest retrieved from reference TRBV2 and TRBJ1-2, is EPEVTQTPSHQVTQMGQEVILRCVPISNHLYFYWYRQILGQKVEFLVSFYNNEISEKSEIFDDQFSVERPDGSNFTLKIRSTKLEDSAMYFCASGGQGSTLGYTFGSGTRLTVV.

This clone was seen just once. The chain has TRBV7-2 and TRBJ2-5, with 11 nucleotides matching TRBD2. The J segment lost 7 bases and the V segment lost 7 bases, leaving 17 bases of the junction unmatched. From germline, CDR1 is SGHTA and CDR2 FQGNSA. The CDR3 contains 17 residues. This CDR3 is CASIPGGLAGGRGTQYF. CDR3 nucleotides: TGTGCCAGCATCCCCGGGGGGCTAGCGGGGGGCCGTGGGACCCAGTACTTC.

The chain has TRBV19 and TRBJ2-4; D might be TRBD1 (6 bases). V shed 6 bases and J shed 1 base, with 13 bases lying between them. CDR3 size: 15 residues. Germline V gene data show CDR1 as LNHDA and CDR2 as SQIVND (reference sequence). The CDR3: CASRDGQGAKNIQYF. CDR3 DNA: TGTGCCAGTAGGGATGGGCAGGGGGCCAAAAACATTCAGTACTTC.

The V call is TRBV7-9, the J call TRBJ1-1; maybe TRBD1 (6 bases). This CDR3 is 17 amino acids long. Trimming shortened V by 3 bases and J by 7 bases, and 24 bases separated the two germline ends. The germline gives CDR1 SEHNR, CDR2 FQNEAQ (reference sequence). DNA of the CDR3: TGTGCCAGCAGCTTTCACCTCGTCCAGGGGAGCACTAATGAAGCTTTCTTT. It codes for CASSFHLVQGSTNEAFF.

This chain links TRBV10-2 with TRBJ1-2; a weak D match, TRBD1 (5 bases). V was clipped by 8 bases and J by 4 bases, with 11 bases between them. Germline CDR1 reads WSHSY; CDR2 reads SAAADI. The CDR3 covers 12 residues. The CDR3 sequence is CASGGDAYGYTF. The CDR3 DNA sequence: TGCGCCAGCGGGGGTGACGCCTATGGCTACACCTTC.

The chain uses TRBV7-9 and TRBJ2-7; no clear D gene. The CDR3 is 10 residues long. From germline, CDR1 is SEHNR and CDR2 FQNEAQ (reference sequence). V was cut by 8 bases and J by 3 bases, with 5 bases left in between. CDR3 region: CASGDYEQYF. The CDR3 DNA follows: TGTGCCAGCGGCGACTACGAGCAGTACTTC. Looking up the rest from reference TRBV7-9 and TRBJ2-7 gives the full variable domain: DTGVSQNPRHKITKRGQNVTFRCDPISEHNRLYWYRQTLGQGPEFLTYFQNEAQLEKSRLLSDRFSAERPKGSFSTLEIQRTEQGDSAMYLCASGDYEQYFGPGTRLTVT.

V and J are TRBV12-5 and TRBJ1-6; 8 positions match TRBD1. CDR1 LGHNT and CDR2 FRNRAP come from the germline V gene. With V trimmed by 6 bases and J by 7 bases, 5 bases remained unmatched. This CDR3 has 14 amino acids. The CDR3 reads CASGLGQGNSPLHF. CDR3 coding DNA: TGTGCTAGTGGGCTAGGACAGGGAAATTCACCCCTCCACTTT.

This clone occurred many times. V gene TRBV27 combines with J gene TRBJ1-1, with no clear D. The CDR3 length is 11 residues. The V end lost 6 bases, the J end lost 5 bases, and 7 bases lay between the germline ends. CDR1 and CDR2 from the germline V gene are MNHEY and SMNVEV (reference sequence). Here the CDR3 reads CASRGWTEAFF. The CDR3 DNA sequence: TGTGCCAGCAGGGGTTGGACTGAAGCTTTCTTT.

The chain has TRBV13 and TRBJ1-2; perhaps TRBD1 as D (5 bases). V shed 7 bases and J shed 1 base, with 10 bases lying between them. The CDR3 is 13 amino acids. In germline, CDR1 is PRHDT, CDR2 FYEKMQ (reference sequence). The CDR3: CASKKGDNYGYTF. DNA of the CDR3: TGTGCCAGCAAAAAAGGGGATAACTATGGCTACACCTTC. Looking up the rest from reference TRBV13 and TRBJ1-2 gives the full variable domain: AAGVIQSPRHLIKEKRETATLKCYPIPRHDTVYWYQQGPGQDPQFLISFYEKMQSDKGSIPDRFSAQQFSDYHSELNMSSLELGDSALYFCASKKGDNYGYTFGSGTRLTVV.

This clone was observed a single time. The rearrangement uses TRBV5-1 and TRBJ1-2; 8 bases align to TRBD1. Germline assignment: CDR1 SGHRS and CDR2 YFSETQ. The CDR3 loop spans 13 amino acids. V gave up 6 bases and J gave up 8 bases; unmatched junction bases: 9. The CDR3, as DNA: TGCGCCAGCACTCAATCAGGGGGCCACGGCTACACCTTC. Translated: CASTQSGGHGYTF.

V gene TRBV9 combines with J gene TRBJ1-2; tentatively, D is TRBD1 (6 bases). The ends were cut back, 4 bases at V and 3 bases at J, with 22 bases in the middle. Looked up from germline, CDR1 is SGDLS and CDR2 is YYNGEE. CDR3 length: 17 amino acids. The CDR3 loop reads CASSPQGRGGEYYGYTF. For the CDR3, the DNA is TGTGCCAGCAGCCCTCAAGGGAGGGGGGGCGAATACTATGGCTACACCTTC.

This chain links TRBV9 with TRBJ2-7; D uncertain. CDR1 and CDR2 from the germline V gene are SGDLS and YYNGEE. V was cut by 7 bases and J by 9 bases, with 23 bases left in between. CDR3 length: 14 amino acids. DNA for the CDR3: TGTGCCAGCGCCGCCGATGAAGGCGTCTGGGGGCAGTACTTC. Protein: CASAADEGVWGQYF.

V is TRBV6-1 and J is TRBJ1-5; possibly TRBD1 for D (5 bases). Trimming cost V 1 base and J 4 bases, with 11 bases left between them. CDR1 and CDR2 (germline): MNHNS, SASEGT. CDR3 size: 15 residues. The CDR3 DNA follows: TGTGCCAGCAGTGAAGGGTGGGGGGTAAATCAGCCCCAGCATTTT. Translated: CASSEGWGVNQPQHF.

This sequence joins TRBV5-5 and TRBJ1-2; D not resolved. V lost 1 base and J 4 bases, leaving 5 bases between the germline ends. This CDR3 is 12 amino acids long. Germline assignment: CDR1 SGHKS and CDR2 YYEKEE (reference sequence). The CDR3 DNA follows: TGTGCCAGCAGCTTGATAGGCTATGGCTACACCTTC. This gives the protein CASSLIGYGYTF.

The gene calls are TRBV6-1 and TRBJ2-6; a weak D match, TRBD1 (6 bases). Trimming cost V 6 bases and J 5 bases, with 14 bases left between them. Germline V gene data show CDR1 as MNHNS and CDR2 as SASEGT. The CDR3 runs 15 residues. For the CDR3, the DNA is TGTGCCAGCAGGGGCCCCAGGGGTAGGGCCAACGTCCTGACTTTC. This encodes CASRGPRGRANVLTF.

This chain uses TRBV29-1 with TRBJ2-5, with D unclear. Looked up from germline, CDR1 is SQVTM and CDR2 is ANQGSEA. Trimming left V 0 bases short and J 2 bases short, with 13 bases between. The CDR3 spans 15 residues. The CDR3 reads CSVEDRASSQETQYF. In DNA, the CDR3 is TGCAGCGTTGAAGATCGGGCCTCATCGCAAGAGACCCAGTACTTC.

The chain combines TRBV2 with TRBJ1-4; TRBD1 aligns across 7 bases. Germline V gene sequence: CDR1 SNHLY, CDR2 FYNNEI. CDR3 length equals 14 residues. V shed 6 bases, J shed 7 bases, and the junction held 8 bases outside the gene matches. CDR3 sequence (DNA): TGTGCCAGCAGCCGACAGGGAAGAGGTGAAAAACTGTTTTTT. Protein sequence: CASSRQGRGEKLFF. Supplemented by reference TRBV2 and TRBJ1-4, the full variable domain reads EPEVTQTPSHQVTQMGQEVILRCVPISNHLYFYWYRQILGQKVEFLVSFYNNEISEKSEIFDDQFSVERPDGSNFTLKIRSTKLEDSAMYFCASSRQGRGEKLFFGSGTQLSVL.

J is TRBJ2-6 and V is TRBV2; 8 bases agree with TRBD1. The V and J ends lost 6 bases and 4 bases, in that order; junction bases with no gene match: 11. Germline loops: CDR1 SNHLY, CDR2 FYNNEI. The CDR3 has 17 amino acids. CDR3 sequence: CASSVGTGGAGANVLTF. CDR3 nucleotides: TGTGCCAGCAGCGTAGGGACAGGAGGCGCGGGGGCCAACGTCCTGACTTTC.

The CDR3 region is CASSSISGKYGELFF. The CDR3 DNA sequence: TGTGCCAGCAGCTCGATTAGCGGAAAGTACGGGGAGCTGTTTTTT. The rearrangement links TRBV11-2 to TRBJ2-2; weak D call: TRBD2 (6 bases). There are 15 residues in the CDR3. V was clipped by 4 bases and J by 7 bases, with 16 bases between them. The V gene's germline CDR1 is SGHAT and CDR2 FQNNGV.

The chain joins TRBV19 to TRBJ1-5; D is ambiguous. In germline, CDR1 is LNHDA, CDR2 SQIVND (reference sequence). This CDR3 contains 14 residues. Trimming left V 3 bases short and J 7 bases short, with 13 bases between. The CDR3 is CASSIYEGQQPQHF. CDR3 bases: TGTGCCAGTAGTATTTATGAGGGTCAGCAGCCCCAGCATTTT.

J is TRBJ2-7 and V is TRBV7-3; TRBD1 matches 12 bases. V trimming: 9 bases; J trimming: 2 bases; junction bases outside the gene matches: 2. The length of the CDR3 is 13 residues. CDR1 SGHTA and CDR2 FQGTGA come from the germline V gene. CDR3: CARGTGGPYEQYF. In nucleotides, the CDR3 is TGTGCCAGAGGGACAGGGGGCCCCTACGAGCAGTACTTC.